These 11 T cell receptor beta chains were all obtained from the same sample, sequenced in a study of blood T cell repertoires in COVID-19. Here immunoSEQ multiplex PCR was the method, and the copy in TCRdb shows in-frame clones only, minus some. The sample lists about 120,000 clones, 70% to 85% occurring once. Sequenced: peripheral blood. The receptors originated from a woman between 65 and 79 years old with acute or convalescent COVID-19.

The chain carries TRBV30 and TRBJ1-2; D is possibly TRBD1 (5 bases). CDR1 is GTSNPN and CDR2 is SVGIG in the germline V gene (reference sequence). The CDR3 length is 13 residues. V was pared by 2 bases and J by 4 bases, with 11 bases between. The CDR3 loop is CAWSTGVTYGYTF. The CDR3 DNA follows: TGTGCCTGGAGTACAGGTGTTACCTATGGCTACACCTTC.

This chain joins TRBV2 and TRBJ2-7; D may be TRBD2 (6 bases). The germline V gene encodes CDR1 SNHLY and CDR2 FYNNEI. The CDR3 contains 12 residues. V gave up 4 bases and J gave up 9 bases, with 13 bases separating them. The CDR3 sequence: CASSVGTPGQYV. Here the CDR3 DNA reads TGTGCCAGCAGTGTAGGGACTCCTGGGCAGTACGTC.

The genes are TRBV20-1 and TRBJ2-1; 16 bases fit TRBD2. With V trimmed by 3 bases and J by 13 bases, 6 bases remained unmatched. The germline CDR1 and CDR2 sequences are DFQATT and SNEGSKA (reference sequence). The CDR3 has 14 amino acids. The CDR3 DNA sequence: TGCAGTGCTAGTGGGACTAGCGGGGGGGCTGGTCAGTTCTTC. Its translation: CSASGTSGGAGQFF.

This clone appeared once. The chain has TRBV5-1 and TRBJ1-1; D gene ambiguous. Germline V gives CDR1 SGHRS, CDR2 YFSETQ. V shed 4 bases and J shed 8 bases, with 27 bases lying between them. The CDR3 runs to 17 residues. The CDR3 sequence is CASSPLGRPGAVGEAFF. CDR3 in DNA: TGCGCCAGCAGCCCCCTGGGGAGGCCCGGCGCTGTGGGAGAAGCTTTCTTT. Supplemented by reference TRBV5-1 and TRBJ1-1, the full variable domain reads KAGVTQTPRYLIKTRGQQVTLSCSPISGHRSVSWYQQTPGQGLQFLFEYFSETQRNKGNFPGRFSGRQFSNSRSEMNVSTLELGDSALYLCASSPLGRPGAVGEAFFGQGTRLTVV.

CDR3 amino acids: CATSTRLAGLYNEQFF. Written as DNA, the CDR3 is TGTGCCACCAGCACACGACTAGCGGGACTTTACAATGAGCAGTTCTTC. The V and J genes are TRBV15 and TRBJ2-1; 11 nucleotides align to TRBD2. CDR3 length: 16 amino acids. With V trimmed by 4 bases and J by 4 bases, 6 bases remained unmatched. The V gene's germline CDR1 is LNHNV and CDR2 YYDKDF (reference sequence).

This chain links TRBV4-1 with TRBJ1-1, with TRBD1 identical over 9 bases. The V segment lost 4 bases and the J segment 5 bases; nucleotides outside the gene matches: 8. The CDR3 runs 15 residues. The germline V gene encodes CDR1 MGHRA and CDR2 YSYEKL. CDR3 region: CASSRIQGARTEAFF. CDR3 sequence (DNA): TGCGCCAGCAGCCGTATACAGGGGGCTAGGACTGAAGCTTTCTTT.

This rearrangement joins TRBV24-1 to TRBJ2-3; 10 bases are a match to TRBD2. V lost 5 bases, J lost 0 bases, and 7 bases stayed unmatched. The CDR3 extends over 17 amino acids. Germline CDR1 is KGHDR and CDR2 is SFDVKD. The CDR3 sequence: CATSANGLAESTDTQYF. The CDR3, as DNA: TGTGCCACCAGTGCCAACGGACTAGCGGAGAGCACAGATACGCAGTATTTT.

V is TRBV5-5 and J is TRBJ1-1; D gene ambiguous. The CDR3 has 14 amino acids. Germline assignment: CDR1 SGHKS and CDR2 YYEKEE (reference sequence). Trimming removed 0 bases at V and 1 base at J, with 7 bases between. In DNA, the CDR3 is TGTGCCAGCAGCTTGGCCTTGTCGAACACTGAAGCTTTCTTT. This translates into CASSLALSNTEAFF.

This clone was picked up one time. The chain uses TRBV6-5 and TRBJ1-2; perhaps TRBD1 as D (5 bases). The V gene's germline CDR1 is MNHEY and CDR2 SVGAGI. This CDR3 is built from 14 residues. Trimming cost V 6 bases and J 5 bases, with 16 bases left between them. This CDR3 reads CASSLWGVGYGYTF. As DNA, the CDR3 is TGTGCCAGCAGCCTCTGGGGGGTAGGGTATGGCTACACCTTC.

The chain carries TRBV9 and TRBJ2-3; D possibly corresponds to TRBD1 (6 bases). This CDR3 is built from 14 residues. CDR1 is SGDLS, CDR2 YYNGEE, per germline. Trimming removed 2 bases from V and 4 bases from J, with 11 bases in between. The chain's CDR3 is CASSVGQYSDTQYF. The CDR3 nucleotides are TGTGCCAGCAGCGTCGGACAGTATTCAGATACGCAGTATTTT.

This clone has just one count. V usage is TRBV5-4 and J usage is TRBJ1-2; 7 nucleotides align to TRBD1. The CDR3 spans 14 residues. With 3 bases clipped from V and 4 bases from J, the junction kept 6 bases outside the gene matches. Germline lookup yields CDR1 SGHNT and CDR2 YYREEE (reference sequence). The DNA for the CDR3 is TGTGCCAGCAGCTGGGACACAGGGGTCTATGGCTACACCTTC. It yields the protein CASSWDTGVYGYTF.